A single T cell receptor beta chain is shown here with its context. The sample originates from a study of OX40 agonist ivuxolimab in advanced cancers. Germline loops: CDR1 MNHEY, CDR2 SMNVEV (reference sequence). The CDR3 extends over 15 amino acids. V gave up 6 bases and J gave up 4 bases, with 19 bases separating them. TCRdb's copy holds only in-frame clones and misses some; the assay was immunoSEQ multiplex PCR. The table has 55,000 to 75,000 clones, 70% to 90% seen once. Prior autoimmune disease or systemic immunosuppression barred patients. This chain connects TRBV27 to TRBJ2-7; perhaps TRBD2 as D (6 bases). The source of this sequence is an adult with an advanced solid tumor such as melanoma, head and neck, liver or kidney cancer. The sequencing here drew on CD4+ or CD8+ T cells sorted from blood, taken in a trial of the OX40 agonist ivuxolimab. DNA of the CDR3: TGTGCCAGCAGCACAATGTCAGCGGGTAGTTACGAGCAGTACTTC. As protein: CASSTMSAGSYEQYF.